The 13 T cell receptor beta chains presented below share a single source sample, sequenced in a study of spatial heterogeneity in lung cancer. TCRdb re-called the 5' RACE reads with MiXCR, one entry per CDR3 protein. The table includes over 8,500 distinct CDR3 sequences, roughly 5% detected once. Regarding the study as a whole: Higher tumor mutation counts went along with higher counts of expanded intratumoral alpha and beta TCRs.

The antigens of these receptors remain unknown. Time point given: sample taken at primary tumor resection. Sequenced material: lung tumor tissue, taken at surgery. These receptor sequences come from a male donor with early-stage non-small cell lung cancer.

Turning to this clonotype: The library was prepared for alpha chains; this beta chain is a stray read, so its frequency means little. The chain recombines TRBV7-2 with TRBJ2-3, with D tentatively TRBD2 (5 bases). The CDR3 spans 13 residues. The germline CDR1 and CDR2 sequences are SGHTA and FQGNSA. Trimming removed 3 bases at V and 4 bases at J, with 8 bases between. CDR3 bases: TGTGCCAGCAGCTTCGTAGCGCCAGATACGCAGTATTTT. Amino acid sequence: CASSFVAPDTQYF.

The table lists this clonotype with many counts. This beta chain is an off-target read within a library intended for alpha chains, so its frequency means little. The chain employs TRBV3-1 and TRBJ1-4; no reliable D call. There are 14 residues in the CDR3. The germline CDR1 and CDR2 sequences are LGHDT and YNNKEL (reference sequence). V lost 0 bases, J lost 7 bases, and 9 bases lay in between. The CDR3 DNA sequence: TGTGCCAGCAGCCAAGAGGGTGGTGGTGAAAAACTGTTTTTT. Its protein is CASSQEGGGEKLFF.

This clonotype was counted only a few times. This beta chain turned up in a library designed for alpha chains; as an off-target read, its abundance says little. This rearrangement joins TRBV7-2 to TRBJ1-1, with D hard to call. Germline-derived CDR1 and CDR2 are SGHTA and FQGNSA. The CDR3 length is 12 residues. Trimming pared 5 bases from V and 4 bases from J, leaving 8 bases between. The CDR3 sequence: CASSRVGTEAFF. For the CDR3, the DNA is TGTGCCAGCAGCCGCGTGGGCACTGAAGCTTTCTTT.

In its sample, this clonotype was seen many times. This beta chain is an off-target read within a library intended for alpha chains, so its frequency means little. The chain links TRBV28 to TRBJ2-3, with D unresolved. V was clipped by 7 bases and J by 0 bases, with 5 bases between them. The CDR3 consists of 12 residues. Per germline, CDR1 MDHEN and CDR2 SYDVKM. CDR3 nucleotide sequence: TGTGCCAGCACCACGAGCACAGATACGCAGTATTTT. Amino acid sequence: CASTTSTDTQYF.

The sample holds many counts of this clonotype. As an off-target read in a library built for alpha chains, this beta chain has a frequency of little significance. The rearrangement links TRBV2 to TRBJ1-5; D gene unclear. In germline, CDR1 is SNHLY, CDR2 FYNNEI. Trimming cost V 4 bases and J 1 base, with 8 bases left between them. The CDR3 loop spans 14 amino acids. CDR3 nucleotide sequence: TGTGCCAGCAGTGGGGTTGTCAGCAATCAGCCCCAGCATTTT. Translation: CASSGVVSNQPQHF.

This clonotype has at least ten counts. Found in a library prepared for alpha chains, this beta chain is an off-target read, and its abundance has little meaning. This rearrangement joins TRBV12-3 or TRBV12-4 to TRBJ2-7; D might be TRBD1 or TRBD2, each matching 5 bases. There are 13 residues in the CDR3. V was shortened by 2 bases and J by 6 bases, with 11 bases between the two germline ends. The CDR3 region has the DNA TGTGCCAGCAGTTTAACACGGGACGGCGAGCAGTACTTC. Protein sequence: CASSLTRDGEQYF.

This clonotype was picked up many times. The size of this beta chain means little, since it is a stray read in a library made for alpha chains. The V and J genes are TRBV7-9 and TRBJ2-2; D unclear. V lost 5 bases and J 7 bases, leaving 14 bases between the germline ends. Germline assignment: CDR1 SEHNR and CDR2 FQNEAQ (reference sequence). CDR3 length: 14 residues. The CDR3 bases are TGTGCCAGCAGCCCGACTCTTTTCGGCGGGGAGCTGTTTTTT. Translating it yields CASSPTLFGGELFF. Using reference TRBV7-9 and TRBJ2-2 for the parts outside the CDR3, the full variable domain is DTGVSQNPRHKITKRGQNVTFRCDPISEHNRLYWYRQTLGQGPEFLTYFQNEAQLEKSRLLSDRFSAERPKGSFSTLEIQRTEQGDSAMYLCASSPTLFGGELFFGEGSRLTVL.

In its sample, this clonotype was seen many times. Found in a library prepared for alpha chains, this beta chain is an off-target read, and its abundance has little meaning. The rearrangement links TRBV18 to TRBJ1-2, with no clear D. This CDR3 spans 14 amino acids. Germline V CDR1 and CDR2: KGHSH, LQKENI. V was trimmed by 0 bases and J by 5 bases, leaving 10 bases between them. This CDR3 is CASSPPAGPYGYTF. In DNA form, the CDR3 reads TGTGCCAGCTCACCACCAGCAGGACCGTATGGCTACACCTTC.

This clonotype was seen many times. A library made for alpha chains picked up this beta chain off target, so its size means little. The J gene is TRBJ1-6, the V gene TRBV29-1; no definite D call. V was cut by 4 bases and J by 10 bases, with 17 bases left in between. Germline lookup yields CDR1 SQVTM and CDR2 ANQGSEA. This CDR3 has 14 residues. The CDR3 loop reads CSVAGESPNSPLHF. The CDR3 DNA reads as TGCAGCGTTGCCGGGGAGAGCCCTAACTCACCCCTCCACTTT.

This clonotype was detected many times. Found in a library prepared for alpha chains, this beta chain is an off-target read, and its abundance has little meaning. The gene calls are TRBV20-1 and TRBJ2-5, with D unresolved. CDR3 size: 13 residues. Germline CDR1 DFQATT, CDR2 SNEGSKA (reference sequence). V was trimmed by 0 bases and J by 1 base, leaving 6 bases between them. CDR3 region: CSARESSQETQYF. The CDR3 region has the DNA TGCAGTGCTAGAGAAAGCAGCCAAGAGACCCAGTACTTC.

This clonotype was observed at least ten times. Because this beta chain is a stray read in a library intended to capture alpha chains, its abundance should not be given much weight. This chain connects TRBV29-1 to TRBJ2-7; 8 nucleotides match TRBD2. CDR1 and CDR2 from the germline V gene are SQVTM and ANQGSEA. This CDR3 comprises 14 residues. J gave up 1 base and V 3 bases, and 5 bases lay outside the gene matches. The CDR3 protein is CSVDGGASSYEQYF. The CDR3 DNA is TGCAGCGTTGACGGGGGGGCCTCATCCTACGAGCAGTACTTC.

Comments on this clonotype: As an off-target read in a library built for alpha chains, this beta chain has a frequency of little significance. The gene calls are TRBV10-1 and TRBJ1-1; TRBD1 might be the D (6 bases). Germline CDR1 reads WNHNN; CDR2 reads SYGVQD (reference sequence). V was cut by 10 bases and J by 6 bases, with 21 bases left in between. The CDR3 extends over 14 amino acids. CDR3 protein: CATGTSGARAEAFF. The CDR3 DNA follows: TGCGCCACCGGAACCTCAGGGGCCAGGGCTGAAGCTTTCTTT.

The sample holds a few counts of this clonotype. The library was designed around alpha chains, so this beta chain is a stray read whose abundance carries little weight. The rearrangement uses TRBV7-2 and TRBJ2-3; 10 bases align to TRBD2. The CDR3 is made up of 18 amino acids. CDR1 is SGHTA, CDR2 FQGNSA, per germline. Trimming cost V 2 bases and J 2 bases; bases outside gene matches: 10. The CDR3 DNA reads as TGTGCCAGCAGCTTACGTCCCACTAGCGGGGTTACCACAGATACGCAGTATTTT. Its translation: CASSLRPTSGVTTDTQYF.